This T cell receptor beta chain comes out of a study of chemoradiotherapy in HPV16-positive cancers. Study information: Candidate HPV-specific clones and shared TCR motifs came from two HPV16-positive patients.

Turning to this clone: The junction does not match germline at one end; this may be a read error.

The CDR3 loop spans 14 amino acids. Germline lookup yields CDR1 SSHAT and CDR2 FNYEAQ (reference sequence). Sequencing used immunoSEQ multiplex PCR; TCRdb keeps in-frame clones, though not all of them. The sample includes more than 9,000 clones, 90% seen only once; the top ten take 2.5% to 3.5%. This clonotype originated in a human donor with HPV-associated anogenital cancer. The chain combines TRBV7-7 with TRBJ2-5; no clear D gene. The sample was acquired from a patient who underwent chemoradiotherapy. CDR3 sequence reads: CASSFQQPQETQYF. The CDR3 nucleotides read TGTGCTAGCAGCTTTCAACAGCCCCAAGAGACCCAGTACTTC. Filled out from reference TRBV7-7 and TRBJ2-5, the complete variable domain reads GAGVSQSPRYKVTKRGQDVTLRCDPISSHATLYWYQQALGQGPEFLTYFNYEAQPDKSGLPSDRFSAERPEGSISTLTIQRTEQRDSAMYRCASSFQQPQETQYFGPGTRLLVL.